The 14 T cell receptor beta chains presented below share a single source sample, sequenced in a study of T cell clonotyping in hematopoietic cell transplantation. TCRdb's copy holds only in-frame clones and misses some; the assay was immunoSEQ multiplex PCR. The repertoire holds about 16,000 clones, with roughly 93% as singletons. Indicated time point: recipient sample about 28 days before transplant, after cytoreduction. Sequenced here: peripheral blood mononuclear cells, sampled before stem cell transplant. The receptors come from a man younger than 35 with biphenotypic leukemia. Some clones in this sample may be carry-over from other donors' samples.

The rearrangement links TRBV6-1 to TRBJ1-2; D gene ambiguous. The CDR3 has 15 residues. Between the trimmed V and J ends, which lost 4 bases and 4 bases, there was a span of 16 bases. The V gene's germline CDR1 is MNHNS and CDR2 SASEGT. The CDR3: CASSVPQILGYGYTF. For the CDR3, the DNA is TGTGCCAGCAGTGTGCCACAGATCCTGGGCTATGGCTACACCTTC.

Concerning this clone: The same CDR3 can be traced to other DNA sequences in this sample. The chain joins TRBV5-6 to TRBJ2-7, with D possibly matching TRBD2 (6 bases). V lost 2 bases and J lost 3, with 12 bases in between. There are 14 residues in the CDR3. Germline CDR1 is SGHDT and CDR2 is YYEEEE. CDR3 DNA: TGTGCCAGCAGCTTTGGACGGGGGATCTACGAGCAGTACTTC. The encoded protein is CASSFGRGIYEQYF.

Comments on this clone: One junction end does not reproduce the germline sequence, and a read error may be involved. This chain uses TRBV6-5 with TRBJ1-1, with 9 bases fitting TRBD1. This CDR3 contains 12 residues. Germline CDR1 is MNHEY and CDR2 is SVGAGI. This CDR3 reads CASQLTGGEVFF. CDR3 nucleotide sequence: TGTGCCAGCCAACTTACAGGGGGCGAAGTTTTCTTT.

V is TRBV10-3 and J is TRBJ1-2; D not certain. Trimming took 2 bases from V and 2 from J, leaving 3 bases between them. The CDR3 covers 12 residues. Germline V lookup: CDR1 ENHRY, CDR2 SYGVKD. In nucleotides, the CDR3 is TGTGCCATCAGTGAGCTAAACTATGGCTACACCTTC. It yields the protein CAISELNYGYTF.

This clone was recorded once. V usage is TRBV19 and J usage is TRBJ2-3; D is unresolved. Trimming left V 10 bases short and J 1 base short, with 15 bases between. CDR1 and CDR2 from the germline V gene are LNHDA and SQIVND (reference sequence). There are 14 residues in the CDR3. This chain's CDR3 is CATTGEARTDTQYF. Here the CDR3 DNA reads TGTGCCACCACCGGAGAGGCCCGCACAGATACGCAGTATTTT. The full variable domain, with the rest looked up from reference TRBV19 and TRBJ2-3, is DGGITQSPKYLFRKEGQNVTLSCEQNLNHDAMYWYRQDPGQGLRLIYYSQIVNDFQKGDIAEGYSVSREKKESFPLTVTSAQKNPTAFYLCATTGEARTDTQYFGPGTRLTVL.

CDR3 sequence reads: CASSYSGLGQNIQYF. CDR3 in DNA: TGTGCCAGCAGTTACTCGGGGTTGGGACAAAACATTCAGTACTTC. This rearrangement joins TRBV6-5 to TRBJ2-4; the D gene could be TRBD1 or TRBD2 (5 bases each). CDR1 MNHEY and CDR2 SVGAGI come from the germline V gene. Between the trimmed V and J ends, which lost 0 bases and 5 bases, there was a span of 11 bases. The CDR3 extends over 15 amino acids.

The chain is built from TRBV30 and TRBJ1-4; D is unresolved. Trimming stripped 4 bases from V and 0 bases from J, with 12 bases between. CDR1 is GTSNPN and CDR2 is SVGIG in the germline V gene (reference sequence). The CDR3 extends over 15 amino acids. The CDR3 region has the DNA TGTGCCTGGACCTTTAACATCGCAACTAATGAAAAACTGTTTTTT. It translates to CAWTFNIATNEKLFF.

J is TRBJ2-5 and V is TRBV28; D ambiguous. The CDR3 is 14 residues long. Germline-derived CDR1 and CDR2 are MDHEN and SYDVKM. With 5 bases removed from V and 1 base from J, the gap between germline ends came to 11 bases. CDR3 amino acids: CASSGDAAQETQYF. CDR3 coding DNA: TGTGCCAGCAGTGGAGACGCCGCCCAAGAGACCCAGTACTTC.

The rearrangement uses TRBV5-1 and TRBJ2-7; no reliable D call. V shed 5 bases and J shed 6 bases, with 15 bases lying between them. The germline V gene encodes CDR1 SGHRS and CDR2 YFSETQ. The CDR3 loop spans 13 amino acids. The CDR3 loop is CASRTGPVAEQYF. For the CDR3, the DNA is TGCGCCAGCAGAACCGGGCCAGTAGCCGAGCAGTACTTC. Supplemented by reference TRBV5-1 and TRBJ2-7, the full variable domain reads KAGVTQTPRYLIKTRGQQVTLSCSPISGHRSVSWYQQTPGQGLQFLFEYFSETQRNKGNFPGRFSGRQFSNSRSEMNVSTLELGDSALYLCASRTGPVAEQYFGPGTRLTVT.

This chain connects TRBV7-2 to TRBJ2-5; D not resolved. CDR1 SGHTA and CDR2 FQGNSA come from the germline V gene. V lost 0 bases and J 5 bases, leaving 10 bases between the germline ends. The CDR3 totals 14 residues. The CDR3 region is CASSLASSSETQYF. The CDR3 nucleotides read TGTGCCAGCAGCTTAGCCTCTAGTAGTGAGACCCAGTACTTC. Complete variable domain (other parts from reference TRBV7-2 and TRBJ2-5): GAGVSQSPSNKVTEKGKDVELRCDPISGHTALYWYRQSLGQGLEFLIYFQGNSAPDKSGLPSDRFSAERTGGSVSTLTIQRTQQEDSAVYLCASSLASSSETQYFGPGTRLLVL.

The V call is TRBV30, the J call TRBJ1-2, with a weak D call TRBD1 (5 bases). Trimming stripped 4 bases from V and 0 bases from J, with 12 bases between. Germline V gene lookup returns CDR1 GTSNPN and CDR2 SVGIG (reference sequence). The CDR3 has 14 residues. The CDR3 is CAWIRGTANYGYTF. The DNA for the CDR3 is TGTGCCTGGATTAGAGGGACCGCTAACTATGGCTACACCTTC.

The J gene is TRBJ1-6, the V gene TRBV28; D unresolved. The CDR3 extends over 14 amino acids. Trimming left V 4 bases short and J 10 bases short, with 14 bases between. Germline values: CDR1 MDHEN, CDR2 SYDVKM. The CDR3 DNA follows: TGTGCCAGCAGTTCCGTGGCAGGCGCCTCACCCCTCCACTTT. This translates into CASSSVAGASPLHF.

The J gene is TRBJ2-7, the V gene TRBV5-4, with TRBD1 matching over 11 bases. Germline V CDR1 and CDR2: SGHNT, YYREEE (reference sequence). The J segment lost 3 bases and the V segment lost 4 bases, leaving 6 bases of the junction unmatched. The CDR3 runs 15 residues. The CDR3, as DNA: TGTGCCAGCAGCCCCCGGGACAGGGGGTACTACGAGCAGTACTTC. It codes for CASSPRDRGYYEQYF. Variable domain in full (rest from reference TRBV5-4 and TRBJ2-7): ETGVTQSPTHLIKTRGQQVTLRCSSQSGHNTVSWYQQALGQGPQFIFQYYREEENGRGNFPPRFSGLQFPNYSSELNVNALELDDSALYLCASSPRDRGYYEQYFGPGTRLTVT.

The chain is built from TRBV6-1 and TRBJ1-2, with a possible D match to TRBD1 (6 bases). CDR1 is MNHNS, CDR2 SASEGT, per germline. V was pared by 7 bases and J by 6 bases, with 18 bases between. There are 14 residues in the CDR3. DNA of the CDR3: TGTGCCAGCACTGTTTGGGGGCTATCAGATGGCTACACCTTC. Translated, it gives CASTVWGLSDGYTF.